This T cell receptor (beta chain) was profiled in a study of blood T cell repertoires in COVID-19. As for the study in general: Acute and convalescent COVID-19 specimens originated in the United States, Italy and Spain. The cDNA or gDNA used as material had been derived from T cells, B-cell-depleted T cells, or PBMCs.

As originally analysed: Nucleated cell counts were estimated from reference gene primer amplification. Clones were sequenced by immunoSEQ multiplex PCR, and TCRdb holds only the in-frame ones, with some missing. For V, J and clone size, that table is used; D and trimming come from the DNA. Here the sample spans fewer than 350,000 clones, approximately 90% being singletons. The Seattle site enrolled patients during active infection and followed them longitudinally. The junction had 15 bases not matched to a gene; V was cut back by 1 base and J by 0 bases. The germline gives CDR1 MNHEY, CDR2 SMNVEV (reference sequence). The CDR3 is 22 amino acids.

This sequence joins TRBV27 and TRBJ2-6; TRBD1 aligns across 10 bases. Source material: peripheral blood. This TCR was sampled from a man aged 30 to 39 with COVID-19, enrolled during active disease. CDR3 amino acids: CASSLYFAGATGGPSGANVLTF. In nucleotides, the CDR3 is TGTGCCAGCAGTTTATATTTTGCTGGGGCGACAGGGGGCCCCTCTGGGGCCAACGTCCTGACTTTC.